This TCR beta chain was captured by sequencing in a study of T cell responses to AZD1222 COVID-19 vaccine. Findings and limits, study-wide: At baseline, just 6 or 7 AZD1222 recipients tested seropositive.

Sequencing was performed with immunoSEQ multiplex PCR; in TCRdb, only in-frame clones are kept and a portion is missing. The sample consists of roughly 130,000 clones, around 94% of them appearing once. In regard to this clone: What it recognizes is unknown.

Trimming removed 0 bases from V and 7 bases from J, with 16 bases in between. CDR1 is SGHDT, CDR2 YYEEEE, per germline. This CDR3 is built from 15 residues. The chain employs TRBV5-6 and TRBJ1-1; D is possibly TRBD1 (6 bases). The TCR sequence derives from an adult in good health. This sample comprised peripheral blood, obtained on day 0 of AZD1222 vaccination. The DNA of the CDR3 is TGTGCCAGCAGCTTGGGACTACAGGGCTCGAATGAAGCTTTCTTT. Its translation: CASSLGLQGSNEAFF.